The entry below describes one T cell receptor (beta chain). Its specificity is unknown. These data come from a study of cytomegalovirus exposure and HLA in healthy donors. Overall study findings and caveats: Analyzed later, association rates of TCRs varied across HLA loci, with DRB1 most and HLA-C fewest.

60 Vbeta and 13 Jbeta primers were used in PCR. Sequencing was performed with immunoSEQ multiplex PCR; in TCRdb, only in-frame clones are kept and a portion is missing. Here the sample spans 90,000 to 110,000 clones, 69% being singletons. The sequenced sample was PBMCs. The source of this sequence is a woman aged 65 to 85 in good health and CMV-seropositive.

CDR3 sequence: CASSSGQGGLNEQFF. The DNA for the CDR3 is TGTGCCAGCAGCTCGGGACAGGGAGGGCTTAATGAGCAGTTCTTC. The V call is TRBV7-2, the J call TRBJ2-1; 9 nucleotides line up with TRBD1. The CDR3 is made up of 15 amino acids. CDR1 is SGHTA and CDR2 is FQGNSA in the germline V gene. J lost 7 bases, V lost 4 bases, and 8 bases had no gene match.